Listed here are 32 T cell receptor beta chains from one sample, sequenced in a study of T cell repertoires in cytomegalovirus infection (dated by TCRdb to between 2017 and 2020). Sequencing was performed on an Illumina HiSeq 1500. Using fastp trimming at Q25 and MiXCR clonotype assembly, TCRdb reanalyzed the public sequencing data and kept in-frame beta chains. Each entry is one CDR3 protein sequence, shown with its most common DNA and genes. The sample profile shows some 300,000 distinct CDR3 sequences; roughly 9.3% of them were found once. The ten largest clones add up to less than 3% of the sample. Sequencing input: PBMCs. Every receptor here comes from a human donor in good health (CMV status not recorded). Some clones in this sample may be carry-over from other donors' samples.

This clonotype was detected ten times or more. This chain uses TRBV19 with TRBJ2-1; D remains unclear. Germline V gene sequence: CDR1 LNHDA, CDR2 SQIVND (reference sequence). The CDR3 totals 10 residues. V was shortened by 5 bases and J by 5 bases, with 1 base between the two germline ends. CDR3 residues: CASSDNEQFF. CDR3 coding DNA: TGTGCCAGTAGTGACAATGAGCAGTTCTTC. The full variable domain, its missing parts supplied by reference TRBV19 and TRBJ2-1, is DGGITQSPKYLFRKEGQNVTLSCEQNLNHDAMYWYRQDPGQGLRLIYYSQIVNDFQKGDIAEGYSVSREKKESFPLTVTSAQKNPTAFYLCASSDNEQFFGPGTRLTVL.

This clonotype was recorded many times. This chain's CDR3 is CASIPNPGQKTGELFF. The CDR3 nucleotides are TGTGCCAGCATCCCTAACCCGGGACAGAAAACCGGGGAGCTGTTTTTT. The chain combines TRBV5-4 with TRBJ2-2; TRBD1 agrees at 7 bases. V lost 6 bases and J lost 5; bases outside the gene matches: 13. Germline CDR1 reads SGHNT; CDR2 reads YYREEE (reference sequence). The CDR3 spans 16 residues.

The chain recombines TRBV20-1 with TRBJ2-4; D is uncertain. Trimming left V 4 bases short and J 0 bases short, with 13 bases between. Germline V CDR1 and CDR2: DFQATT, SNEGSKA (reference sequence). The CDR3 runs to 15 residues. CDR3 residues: CSAISRPGAKNIQYF. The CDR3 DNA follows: TGCAGTGCTATCAGTAGGCCAGGAGCCAAAAACATTCAGTACTTC.

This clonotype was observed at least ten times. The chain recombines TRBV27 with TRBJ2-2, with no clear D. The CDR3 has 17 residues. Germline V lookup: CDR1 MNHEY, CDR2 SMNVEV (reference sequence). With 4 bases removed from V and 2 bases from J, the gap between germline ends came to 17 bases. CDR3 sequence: CASSSPRPQVNTGELFF. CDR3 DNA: TGTGCCAGCAGTTCCCCACGACCCCAGGTTAACACCGGGGAGCTGTTTTTT.

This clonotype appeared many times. The CDR3 DNA reads TGTGCCAGCAGTGACCGGACAGCGAACACTGAAGCTTTCTTT. Amino acid sequence: CASSDRTANTEAFF. The chain uses TRBV6-2 or TRBV6-3 and TRBJ1-1; D perhaps matches TRBD1 (6 bases). Germline CDR1 MNHEY, CDR2 SVGEGT. CDR3 length: 14 amino acids. V was clipped by 5 bases and J by 1 base, with 11 bases between them.

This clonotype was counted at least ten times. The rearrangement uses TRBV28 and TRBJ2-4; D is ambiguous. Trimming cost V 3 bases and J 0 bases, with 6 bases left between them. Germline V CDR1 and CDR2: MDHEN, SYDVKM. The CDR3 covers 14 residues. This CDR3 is CASSFLVAKNIQYF. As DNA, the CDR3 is TGTGCCAGCAGTTTCCTAGTAGCCAAAAACATTCAGTACTTC.

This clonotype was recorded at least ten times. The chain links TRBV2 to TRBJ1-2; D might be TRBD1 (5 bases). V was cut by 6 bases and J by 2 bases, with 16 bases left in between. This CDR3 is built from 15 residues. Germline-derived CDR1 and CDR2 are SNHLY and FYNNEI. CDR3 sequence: CASRERQQPNYGYTF. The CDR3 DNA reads TGTGCCAGCAGAGAAAGACAGCAACCAAACTATGGCTACACCTTC.

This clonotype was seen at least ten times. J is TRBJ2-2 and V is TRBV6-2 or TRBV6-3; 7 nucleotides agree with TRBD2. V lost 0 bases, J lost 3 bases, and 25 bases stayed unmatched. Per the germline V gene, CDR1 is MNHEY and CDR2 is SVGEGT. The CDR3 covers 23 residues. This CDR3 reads CASSYSINEGGEYWADDTGELFF. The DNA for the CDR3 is TGTGCCAGCAGTTACTCGATTAACGAGGGAGGGGAGTATTGGGCCGACGACACCGGGGAGCTGTTTTTT.

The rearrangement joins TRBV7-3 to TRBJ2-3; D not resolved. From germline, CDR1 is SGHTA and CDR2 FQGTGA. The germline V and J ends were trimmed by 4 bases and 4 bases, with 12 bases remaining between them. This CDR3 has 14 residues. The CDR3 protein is CASSSNGSPDTQYF. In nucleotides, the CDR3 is TGTGCCAGCAGCTCCAATGGATCCCCAGATACGCAGTATTTT.

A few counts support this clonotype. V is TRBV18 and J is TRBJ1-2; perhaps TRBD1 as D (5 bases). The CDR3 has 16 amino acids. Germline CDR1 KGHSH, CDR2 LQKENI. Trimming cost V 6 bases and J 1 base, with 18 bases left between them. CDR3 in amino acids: CASSAREDSFNYGYTF. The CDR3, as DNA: TGTGCCAGCTCCGCCAGGGAAGATTCGTTTAACTATGGCTACACCTTC.

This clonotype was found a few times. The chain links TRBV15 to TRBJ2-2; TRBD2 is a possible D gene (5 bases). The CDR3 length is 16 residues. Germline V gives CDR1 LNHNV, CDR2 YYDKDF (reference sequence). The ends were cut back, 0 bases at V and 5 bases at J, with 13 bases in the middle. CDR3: CATSRDILANTGELFF. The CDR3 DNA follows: TGTGCCACCAGCAGAGATATCCTAGCCAATACCGGGGAGCTGTTTTTT.

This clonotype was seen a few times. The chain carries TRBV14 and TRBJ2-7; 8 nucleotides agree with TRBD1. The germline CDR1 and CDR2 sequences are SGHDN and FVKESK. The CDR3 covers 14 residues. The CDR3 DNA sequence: TGTGCCAGCAGCCTGGGACAGGCGTCCTATGAGCAGTACGTC. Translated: CASSLGQASYEQYV.

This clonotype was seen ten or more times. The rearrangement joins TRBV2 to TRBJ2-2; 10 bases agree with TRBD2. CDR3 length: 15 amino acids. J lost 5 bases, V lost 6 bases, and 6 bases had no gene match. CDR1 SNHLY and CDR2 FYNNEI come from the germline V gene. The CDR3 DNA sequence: TGTGCCAGCAGGAGAGGACTAGCGGAAACCGGGGAGCTGTTTTTT. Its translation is CASRRGLAETGELFF.

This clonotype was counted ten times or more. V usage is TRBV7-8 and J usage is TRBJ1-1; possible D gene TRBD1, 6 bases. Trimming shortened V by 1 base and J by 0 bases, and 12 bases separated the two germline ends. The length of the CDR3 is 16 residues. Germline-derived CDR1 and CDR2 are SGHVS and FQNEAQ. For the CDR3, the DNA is TGTGCCAGCAGCTTAGTGGGACACGCCATGAACACTGAAGCTTTCTTT. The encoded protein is CASSLVGHAMNTEAFF.

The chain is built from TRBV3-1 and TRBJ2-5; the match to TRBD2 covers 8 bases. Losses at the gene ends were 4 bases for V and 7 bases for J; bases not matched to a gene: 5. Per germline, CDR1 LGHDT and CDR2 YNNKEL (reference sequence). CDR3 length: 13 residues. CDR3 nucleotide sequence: TGTGCCAGCAGCCCGAGCGGGGGTGGGACCCAGTACTTC. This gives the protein CASSPSGGGTQYF.

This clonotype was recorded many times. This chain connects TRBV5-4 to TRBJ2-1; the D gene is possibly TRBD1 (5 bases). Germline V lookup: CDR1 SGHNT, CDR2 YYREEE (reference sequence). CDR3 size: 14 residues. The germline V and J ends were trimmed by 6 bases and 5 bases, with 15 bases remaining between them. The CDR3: CASNRQTSNNEQFF. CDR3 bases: TGTGCCAGCAACCGACAGACCTCGAACAATGAGCAGTTCTTC.

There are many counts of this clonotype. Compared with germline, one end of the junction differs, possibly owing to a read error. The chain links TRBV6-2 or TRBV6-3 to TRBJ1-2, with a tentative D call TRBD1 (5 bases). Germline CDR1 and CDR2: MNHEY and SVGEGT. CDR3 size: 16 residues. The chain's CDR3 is CASSYSSYGDRYGYTF. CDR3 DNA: TGTGCCAGCAGCTACTCCAGTTACGGGGACCGCTATGGCTACACCTTC.

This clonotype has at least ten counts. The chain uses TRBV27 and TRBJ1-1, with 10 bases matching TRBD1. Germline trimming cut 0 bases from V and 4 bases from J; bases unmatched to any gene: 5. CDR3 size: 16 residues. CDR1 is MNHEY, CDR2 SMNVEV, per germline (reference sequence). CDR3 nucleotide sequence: TGTGCCAGCAGTTTATCGGGGGACAGGGGAGGCACTGAAGCTTTCTTT. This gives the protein CASSLSGDRGGTEAFF.

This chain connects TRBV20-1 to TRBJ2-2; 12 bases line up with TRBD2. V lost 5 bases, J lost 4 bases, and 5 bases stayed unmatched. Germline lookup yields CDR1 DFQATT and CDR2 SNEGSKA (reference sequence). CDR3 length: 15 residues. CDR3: CSALLAGGSTGELFF. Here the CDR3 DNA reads TGCAGTGCTTTACTAGCGGGGGGAAGCACCGGGGAGCTGTTTTTT.

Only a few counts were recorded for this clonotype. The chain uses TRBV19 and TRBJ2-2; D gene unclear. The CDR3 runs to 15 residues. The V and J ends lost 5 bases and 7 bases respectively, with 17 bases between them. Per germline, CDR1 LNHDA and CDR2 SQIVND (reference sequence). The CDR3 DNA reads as TGTGCCAGTAGTGGGTCCAGAGGATTTGGCGGGGAGCTGTTTTTT. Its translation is CASSGSRGFGGELFF.

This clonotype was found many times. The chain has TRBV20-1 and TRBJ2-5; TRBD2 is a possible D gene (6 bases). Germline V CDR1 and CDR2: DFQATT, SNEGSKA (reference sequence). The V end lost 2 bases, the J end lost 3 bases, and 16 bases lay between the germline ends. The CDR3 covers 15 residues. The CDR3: CSARKGGTVEETQYF. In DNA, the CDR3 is TGCAGTGCTAGAAAGGGAGGAACAGTCGAAGAGACCCAGTACTTC.

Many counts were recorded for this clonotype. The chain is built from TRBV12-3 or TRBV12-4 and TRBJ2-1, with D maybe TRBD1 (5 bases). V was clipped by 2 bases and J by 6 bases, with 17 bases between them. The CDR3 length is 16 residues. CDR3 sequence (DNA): TGTGCCAGCAGTTTATCGTCAGGGATGCGACGCAATGAGCAGTTCTTC. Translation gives CASSLSSGMRRNEQFF.

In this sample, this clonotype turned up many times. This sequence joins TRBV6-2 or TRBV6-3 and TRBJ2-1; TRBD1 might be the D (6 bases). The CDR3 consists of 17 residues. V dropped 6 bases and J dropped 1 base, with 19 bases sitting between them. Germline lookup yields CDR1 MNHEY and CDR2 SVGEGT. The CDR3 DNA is TGTGCCAGCAGCTCCTCCCCAGGGGAAGGGTCCTACAATGAGCAGTTCTTC. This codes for CASSSSPGEGSYNEQFF.

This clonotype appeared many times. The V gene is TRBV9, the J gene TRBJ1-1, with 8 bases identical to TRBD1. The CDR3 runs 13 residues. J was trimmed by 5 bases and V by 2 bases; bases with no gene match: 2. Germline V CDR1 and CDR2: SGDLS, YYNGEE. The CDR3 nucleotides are TGTGCCAGCAGCGTTCAGGGGGCGACTGAAGCTTTCTTT. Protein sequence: CASSVQGATEAFF.

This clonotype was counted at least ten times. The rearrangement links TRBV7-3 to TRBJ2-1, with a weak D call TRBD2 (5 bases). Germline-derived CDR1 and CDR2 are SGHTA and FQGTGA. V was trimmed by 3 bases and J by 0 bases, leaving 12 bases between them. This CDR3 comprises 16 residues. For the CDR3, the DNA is TGTGCCAGCAGCTTTTTCCCGGGGAGCTCCTACAATGAGCAGTTCTTC. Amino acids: CASSFFPGSSYNEQFF.

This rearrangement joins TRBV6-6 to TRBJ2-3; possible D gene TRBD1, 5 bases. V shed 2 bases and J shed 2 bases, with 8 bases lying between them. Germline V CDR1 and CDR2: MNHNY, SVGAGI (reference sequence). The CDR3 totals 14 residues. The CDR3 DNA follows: TGTGCCAGCAGTTACGAGACAGACACAGATACGCAGTATTTT. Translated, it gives CASSYETDTDTQYF.

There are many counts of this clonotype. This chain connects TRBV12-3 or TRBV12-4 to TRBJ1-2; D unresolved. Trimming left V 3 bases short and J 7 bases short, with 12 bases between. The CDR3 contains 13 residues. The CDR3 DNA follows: TGTGCCAGCAGTTTCTCCGGGTATGGTGGCTACACCTTC. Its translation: CASSFSGYGGYTF.

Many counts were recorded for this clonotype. In nucleotides, the CDR3 is TGTGCCAGCAGCTTACGACAGGGTTGGACTGAAGCTTTCTTT. As protein: CASSLRQGWTEAFF. The V and J genes are TRBV7-8 and TRBJ1-1, with 7 bases identical to TRBD1. The CDR3 is made up of 14 amino acids. J gave up 5 bases and V 2 bases, and 5 bases lay outside the gene matches. CDR1 is SGHVS and CDR2 is FQNEAQ in the germline V gene.

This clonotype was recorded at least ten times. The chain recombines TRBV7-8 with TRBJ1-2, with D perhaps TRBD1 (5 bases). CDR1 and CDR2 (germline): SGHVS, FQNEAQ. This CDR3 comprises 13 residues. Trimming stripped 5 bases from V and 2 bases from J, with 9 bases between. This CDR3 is CASSGGPNYGYTF. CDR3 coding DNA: TGTGCCAGCAGCGGGGGTCCGAACTATGGCTACACCTTC.

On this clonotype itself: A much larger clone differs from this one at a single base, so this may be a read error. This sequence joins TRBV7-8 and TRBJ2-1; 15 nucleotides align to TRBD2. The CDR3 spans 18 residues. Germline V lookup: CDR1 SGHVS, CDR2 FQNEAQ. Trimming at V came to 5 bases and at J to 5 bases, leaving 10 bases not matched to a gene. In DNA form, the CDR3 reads TGTGCCAGCAGCAAAGGACTAGCGGGGGGGCCGAGGGACAATGAGCAGTTCTTC. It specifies CASSKGLAGGPRDNEQFF.

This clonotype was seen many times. Here the CDR3 DNA reads TGCAGTGCTAGAACTAGCGGGGGGCCCTACGAGCAGTACTTC. Protein sequence: CSARTSGGPYEQYF. This sequence joins TRBV20-1 and TRBJ2-7; TRBD2 aligns across 12 bases. V trimming: 2 bases; J trimming: 2 bases; junction bases outside the gene matches: 1. Germline V gene data show CDR1 as DFQATT and CDR2 as SNEGSKA (reference sequence). This CDR3 is built from 14 residues.

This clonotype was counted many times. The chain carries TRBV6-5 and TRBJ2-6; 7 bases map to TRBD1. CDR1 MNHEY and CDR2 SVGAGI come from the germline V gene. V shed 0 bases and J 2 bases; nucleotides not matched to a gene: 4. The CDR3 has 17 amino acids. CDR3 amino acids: CASSYSQGRPGANVLTF. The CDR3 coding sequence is TGTGCCAGCAGTTACTCACAGGGGCGGCCTGGGGCCAACGTCCTGACTTTC.